This is a list of T cell receptor beta chains from one sample in a study of cytomegalovirus exposure and HLA in healthy donors. Assay used: immunoSEQ multiplex PCR; TCRdb lists only in-frame clones, some missing. Of 180,000 or so clones in the sample, about 85% were seen once. The sample consisted of PBMCs. All receptors come from a girl aged 10 to 17 in good health and CMV-seropositive. Both conserved end residues are trimmed from each CDR3.

V: TRBV5-1; J: TRBJ2-1; CDR3: ASSPGTGHEQF
V: TRBV19; J: TRBJ1-2; CDR3: ASSIQGSANYGYT
V: TRBV29-1; J: TRBJ2-7; CDR3: SVEGTGRDYEQY
V: TRBV5-1; J: TRBJ2-1; CDR3: ASSFRGASYNEQF
V: TRBV4-2; J: TRBJ1-5; CDR3: ASSQEVGGLWPQH
V: TRBV10-2; J: TRBJ2-2; CDR3: ASSPFKREGLGGELF
V: TRBV19; J: TRBJ2-1; CDR3: ASSPGSDEQF
V: TRBV30; J: TRBJ1-1; CDR3: AWTIRTASGTEAF
V: TRBV30; J: TRBJ1-6; CDR3: AWRGRDRYNSPLH
V: TRBV30; J: TRBJ2-3; CDR3: AWSERGDTQY
V: TRBV29-1; J: TRBJ2-7; CDR3: SVGGQASYEQY
V: TRBV6-6; J: TRBJ2-7; CDR3: ASSYLESRVADEQY